This TCR beta chain was obtained from a study of radiation and T cells in renal cell carcinoma. The V end lost 2 bases, the J end lost 2 bases, and 12 bases lay between the germline ends. CDR3 size: 15 residues. The germline CDR1 and CDR2 sequences are SGDLS and YYNGEE. Stated time point: blood 4 weeks post-SBRT, at nephrectomy. Treatment noted: 15 Gy SBRT to primary tumor, nephrectomy 4 weeks later. TCRdb's copy holds only in-frame clones and misses some; the assay was immunoSEQ multiplex PCR. This table holds fewer than 85,000 clones, 70% to 90% found once. The chain joins TRBV9 to TRBJ2-3; D uncertain. The sequencing here drew on blood, taken from a patient whose treatment included radiotherapy and nephrectomy. This receptor was identified in a woman in her 70s with renal cell carcinoma. In DNA form, the CDR3 reads TGTGCCAGCAGCGTGACCGGTGCTAACACAGATACGCAGTATTTT. As protein: CASSVTGANTDTQYF.